This entry lists 27 T cell receptor beta chains sequenced from one sample in a study of tumor-infiltrating lymphocytes in localized non-small cell lung cancer. Method: immunoSEQ multiplex PCR; TCRdb's copy keeps in-frame clones and lacks some. Found here are about 12,000 clones, approximately 83% of them singletons; the top ten hold approximately 3.5%. The sample consisted of uninvolved lung tissue not adjacent to the tumor. These receptors all come from a human donor with non-small cell lung cancer.

The chain couples TRBV7-9 to TRBJ2-7; 8 bases align to TRBD1. Per the germline V gene, CDR1 is SEHNR and CDR2 is FQNEAQ (reference sequence). With 5 bases clipped from V and 2 bases from J, the junction kept 5 bases outside the gene matches. The CDR3 spans 14 residues. The CDR3 is CASSQGQVPYEQYF. The CDR3 bases are TGTGCCAGCAGCCAGGGACAGGTCCCCTACGAGCAGTACTTC.

This clone showed up just once. The chain combines TRBV5-1 with TRBJ2-7; TRBD2 matches 9 bases. This CDR3 has 14 residues. In germline, CDR1 is SGHRS, CDR2 YFSETQ. The ends lost 4 bases at V and 3 bases at J; junction bases unmatched: 5. The CDR3 DNA follows: TGCGCCAGCAGCCCCGGCGGGGGGGACTACGAGCAGTACTTC. Translated, it gives CASSPGGGDYEQYF.

V gene TRBV18 combines with J gene TRBJ2-5, with TRBD1 identical over 10 bases. V was pared by 4 bases and J by 3 bases, with 5 bases of the junction left unmatched. Per the germline V gene, CDR1 is KGHSH and CDR2 is LQKENI. The CDR3 consists of 15 residues. The CDR3 DNA follows: TGTGCCAGCTCACGCGGGACAGGGGCGGAAGAGACCCAGTACTTC. It is translated as CASSRGTGAEETQYF.

The chain links TRBV5-4 to TRBJ2-4; TRBD2 might be the D (7 bases). The CDR3 runs 15 residues. Germline assignment: CDR1 SGHNT and CDR2 YYREEE (reference sequence). The V and J ends lost 3 bases and 6 bases respectively, with 16 bases between them. CDR3 protein: CASSSGWGGRNIQYF. DNA for the CDR3: TGTGCCAGCAGCTCGGGGTGGGGGGGCAGAAACATTCAGTACTTC.

The V gene is TRBV19, the J gene TRBJ2-7; TRBD2 is a possible D gene (5 bases). Germline V gives CDR1 LNHDA, CDR2 SQIVND (reference sequence). Trimming removed 6 bases from V and 0 bases from J, with 12 bases in between. The CDR3 length is 14 residues. CDR3 amino acids: CASRPQGSSYEQYF. DNA of the CDR3: TGTGCCAGTAGGCCGCAAGGGAGCTCCTACGAGCAGTACTTC.

This chain links TRBV7-2 with TRBJ1-6; D call uncertain. The germline gives CDR1 SGHTA, CDR2 FQGNSA. Trimming left V 6 bases short and J 5 bases short, with 8 bases between. The CDR3 runs 13 residues. In DNA form, the CDR3 reads TGTGCCAGCAGGCCGGGGAATAATTCACCCCTCCACTTT. This translates into CASRPGNNSPLHF.

The rearrangement joins TRBV30 to TRBJ1-2; D gene ambiguous. Looked up from germline, CDR1 is GTSNPN and CDR2 is SVGIG (reference sequence). Deletions cut 4 bases from V and 8 bases from J, with 14 bases between. The CDR3 covers 12 residues. The CDR3 DNA reads TGTGCCTGGATCCTAGAAGAGTCGGGCTACACCTTC. This encodes CAWILEESGYTF. Based on the CDR3 plus reference TRBV30 and TRBJ1-2, the full variable domain is SQTIHQWPATLVQPVGSPLSLECTVEGTSNPNLYWYRQAAGRGLQLLFYSVGIGQISSEVPQNLSASRPQDRQFILSSKKLLLSDSGFYLCAWILEESGYTFGSGTRLTVV.

The sample holds a few counts of this clone. CDR3 residues: CASSLGMPDHYEQYF. CDR3 DNA: TGTGCCAGCAGTTTAGGTATGCCCGACCACTACGAGCAGTACTTC. The J gene is TRBJ2-7, the V gene TRBV27, with D unresolved. The CDR3 has 15 amino acids. Germline-derived CDR1 and CDR2 are MNHEY and SMNVEV (reference sequence). V was cut by 2 bases and J by 3 bases, with 14 bases left in between.

The chain combines TRBV28 with TRBJ2-7; 12 nucleotides line up with TRBD2. CDR3 length: 16 residues. Germline CDR1 is MDHEN and CDR2 is SYDVKM. Trimming took 2 bases from V and 6 from J; bases not matched to a gene: 8. The CDR3, as DNA: TGTGCCAGCAGTTTAGTTTCGCCTAGCGGGAGGGCCGAGCAGTACTTC. Its translation is CASSLVSPSGRAEQYF.

Worth noting for this clone: In the same sample, other DNA sequences code for this CDR3. V gene TRBV14 combines with J gene TRBJ1-2; 7 positions agree with TRBD1. Germline loops: CDR1 SGHDN, CDR2 FVKESK. CDR3 length: 15 amino acids. With 1 base clipped from V and 2 bases from J, the junction kept 4 bases outside the gene matches. Written as DNA, the CDR3 is TGTGCCAGCAGCCAAGTAGGGGGCCGGAACTATGGCTACACCTTC. This codes for CASSQVGGRNYGYTF. The full variable domain, completed using reference TRBV14 and TRBJ1-2, is EAGVTQFPSHSVIEKGQTVTLRCDPISGHDNLYWYRRVMGKEIKFLLHFVKESKQDESGMPNNRFLAERTGGTYSTLKVQPAELEDSGVYFCASSQVGGRNYGYTFGSGTRLTVV.

The V call is TRBV5-4, the J call TRBJ1-1; 11 bases are a match to TRBD1. Germline CDR1 SGHNT, CDR2 YYREEE (reference sequence). There are 17 residues in the CDR3. J gave up 4 bases and V 3 bases, and 11 bases lay outside the gene matches. The DNA of the CDR3 is TGTGCCAGCAGCTCCGGGACAGGGGGTAAAAGGGGCACTGAAGCTTTCTTT. Encoded protein: CASSSGTGGKRGTEAFF. The full variable domain, its missing parts supplied by reference TRBV5-4 and TRBJ1-1, is ETGVTQSPTHLIKTRGQQVTLRCSSQSGHNTVSWYQQALGQGPQFIFQYYREEENGRGNFPPRFSGLQFPNYSSELNVNALELDDSALYLCASSSGTGGKRGTEAFFGQGTRLTVV.

The genes are TRBV6-1 and TRBJ1-5; maybe TRBD1 (5 bases). V was pared by 3 bases and J by 6 bases, with 12 bases between. Looked up from germline, CDR1 is MNHNS and CDR2 is SASEGT. The CDR3 has 14 residues. The CDR3 sequence is CASSDPGWTQPQHF. The CDR3 coding sequence is TGTGCCAGCAGTGATCCAGGGTGGACTCAGCCCCAGCATTTT.

This rearrangement joins TRBV5-1 to TRBJ2-6, with 7 bases lining up with TRBD1. The CDR3 has 16 residues. V lost 5 bases to trimming and J lost 0 bases; unmatched junction nucleotides: 5. Germline CDR1 reads SGHRS; CDR2 reads YFSETQ. The CDR3 DNA reads as TGCGCCAGCAGTCCCTACAGGGGCTCTGGGGCCAACGTCCTGACTTTC. Encoded protein: CASSPYRGSGANVLTF.

This clone was found a few times. The chain links TRBV7-9 to TRBJ1-1; D may be TRBD1 (5 bases). The CDR3 sequence is 15 residues long. Germline lookup yields CDR1 SEHNR and CDR2 FQNEAQ (reference sequence). Trimming left V 5 bases short and J 1 base short, with 14 bases between. The CDR3 is CASSPQATENTEAFF. The CDR3 DNA is TGTGCCAGCAGCCCTCAGGCGACAGAGAACACTGAAGCTTTCTTT.

The CDR3 DNA is TGCGCCAGCAGCTCAACTACCGGGACAACGTATGAGACCCAGTACTTC. Translating gives CASSSTTGTTYETQYF. The chain recombines TRBV5-1 with TRBJ2-5; a possible D gene is TRBD1 (6 bases). The CDR3 sequence is 16 residues long. The ends were cut back, 3 bases at V and 5 bases at J, with 20 bases in the middle. CDR1 SGHRS and CDR2 YFSETQ come from the germline V gene.

The gene calls are TRBV5-5 and TRBJ2-3; 10 bases are shared with TRBD2. This CDR3 contains 16 residues. Germline lookup yields CDR1 SGHKS and CDR2 YYEKEE (reference sequence). V shed 1 base and J 2 bases; nucleotides not matched to a gene: 4. CDR3 amino acids: CASSLQSGGDTDTQYF. The CDR3, as DNA: TGTGCCAGCAGCTTGCAAAGCGGGGGGGACACAGATACGCAGTATTTT.

The chain links TRBV5-1 to TRBJ2-3; either TRBD1 or TRBD2 may fit D (6 bases each). This CDR3 spans 13 amino acids. The V end lost 9 bases, the J end lost 2 bases, and 13 bases lay between the germline ends. Germline V gives CDR1 SGHRS, CDR2 YFSETQ. CDR3 in amino acids: CATGGGSTDTQYF. CDR3 DNA: TGCGCCACCGGGGGCGGTTCCACAGATACGCAGTATTTT.

The V call is TRBV6-5, the J call TRBJ2-3, with D possibly TRBD2 on 6 matching bases. Trimming shortened V by 0 bases and J by 6 bases, and 10 bases separated the two germline ends. The CDR3 extends over 14 amino acids. The germline gives CDR1 MNHEY, CDR2 SVGAGI. This CDR3 reads CASSYSGRDDTQYF. The CDR3 nucleotides read TGTGCCAGCAGTTACTCCGGGCGGGATGATACGCAGTATTTT.

The V call is TRBV5-4, the J call TRBJ1-2; 7 bases map to TRBD1. The germline V gene has CDR1 SGHNT and CDR2 YYREEE (reference sequence). V lost 3 bases to trimming and J lost 4 bases; unmatched junction nucleotides: 9. The CDR3 consists of 15 residues. This CDR3 is CASSSPQGFGYGYTF. The CDR3 nucleotides are TGTGCCAGCAGCTCCCCACAGGGGTTTGGCTATGGCTACACCTTC.

This clone was recorded only once. The chain has TRBV18 and TRBJ2-7, with TRBD2 matching over 10 bases. This CDR3 has 16 amino acids. CDR1 KGHSH and CDR2 LQKENI come from the germline V gene. V was pared by 2 bases and J by 0 bases, with 4 bases of the junction left unmatched. This CDR3 reads CASSPGLAGASYEQYF. The CDR3 coding sequence is TGTGCCAGCTCACCAGGGCTAGCGGGGGCCTCCTACGAGCAGTACTTC.

The rearrangement joins TRBV5-5 to TRBJ2-2; no firm D call. The ends were cut back, 0 bases at V and 2 bases at J, with 5 bases in the middle. The germline CDR1 and CDR2 sequences are SGHKS and YYEKEE (reference sequence). The CDR3 sequence is 14 residues long. The CDR3 coding sequence is TGTGCCAGCAGCTTGGACCAAAACACCGGGGAGCTGTTTTTT. Protein: CASSLDQNTGELFF.

The rearrangement links TRBV5-4 to TRBJ2-7; D is possibly TRBD1 or TRBD2 (5 bases each). The CDR3 loop spans 13 amino acids. Trimming took 1 base from V and 4 from J, leaving 9 bases between them. Looked up from germline, CDR1 is SGHNT and CDR2 is YYREEE (reference sequence). This chain's CDR3 is CASSLQGGYEQYF. In nucleotides, the CDR3 is TGTGCCAGCAGCTTGCAGGGCGGGTACGAGCAGTACTTC.

This clone was detected only once. The chain uses TRBV30 and TRBJ2-7; 8 bases are a match to TRBD2. Germline lookup yields CDR1 GTSNPN and CDR2 SVGIG (reference sequence). The CDR3 has 14 amino acids. Trimming cost V 4 bases and J 2 bases; bases outside gene matches: 7. DNA of the CDR3: TGTGCCTGGACCACCATAGCGGGAACCTACGAGCAGTACTTC. Translating it yields CAWTTIAGTYEQYF.

This clone was picked up a small number of times. The chain combines TRBV14 with TRBJ1-1, with D hard to call. In germline, CDR1 is SGHDN, CDR2 FVKESK. The CDR3 has 13 amino acids. The germline V and J ends were trimmed by 0 bases and 0 bases, with 2 bases remaining between them. The DNA of the CDR3 is TGTGCCAGCAGCCAAGATATGAACACTGAAGCTTTCTTT. This codes for CASSQDMNTEAFF.

CDR3 region: CASSSQAGELFF. CDR3 in DNA: TGCGCCAGCAGCTCCCAGGCCGGGGAGCTGTTTTTT. This sequence joins TRBV5-1 and TRBJ2-2; D gene unclear. This CDR3 is built from 12 residues. CDR1 SGHRS and CDR2 YFSETQ come from the germline V gene. The ends were cut back, 3 bases at V and 6 bases at J, with 6 bases in the middle.

The chain carries TRBV7-8 and TRBJ1-1, with no clear D. The CDR3 loop spans 12 amino acids. The V gene lost 0 bases and the J gene lost 8 bases, with 7 bases spanning the gap. Germline lookup yields CDR1 SGHVS and CDR2 FQNEAQ. Here the CDR3 DNA reads TGTGCCAGCAGCTTAGCAGGCCGGGAAGCTTTCTTT. As protein: CASSLAGREAFF. Full variable domain (rest looked up from reference TRBV7-8 and TRBJ1-1): GAGVSQSPRYKVAKRGQDVALRCDPISGHVSLFWYQQALGQGPEFLTYFQNEAQLDKSGLPSDRFFAERPEGSVSTLKIQRTQQEDSAVYLCASSLAGREAFFGQGTRLTVV.

CDR3 region: CAISETNYRSYEQYF. In DNA form, the CDR3 reads TGTGCCATCAGTGAAACTAACTATCGAAGCTACGAGCAGTACTTC. The chain couples TRBV10-3 to TRBJ2-7; D gene ambiguous. Germline lookup yields CDR1 ENHRY and CDR2 SYGVKD. Trimming removed 3 bases at V and 3 bases at J, with 15 bases between. The CDR3 contains 15 residues.